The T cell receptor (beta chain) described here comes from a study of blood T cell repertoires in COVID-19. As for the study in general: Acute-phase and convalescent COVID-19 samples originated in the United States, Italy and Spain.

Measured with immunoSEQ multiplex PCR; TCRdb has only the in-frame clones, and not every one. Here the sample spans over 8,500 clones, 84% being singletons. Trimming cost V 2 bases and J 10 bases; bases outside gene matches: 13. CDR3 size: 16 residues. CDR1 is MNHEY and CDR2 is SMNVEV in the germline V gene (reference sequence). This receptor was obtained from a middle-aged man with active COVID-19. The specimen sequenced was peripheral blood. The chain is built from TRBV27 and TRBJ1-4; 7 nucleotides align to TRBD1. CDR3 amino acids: CASSLIGKQGIGKLFF. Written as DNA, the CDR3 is TGTGCCAGCAGTTTAATTGGCAAACAGGGGATTGGAAAACTGTTTTTT.